These 24 T cell receptor beta chains were all obtained from the same sample, sequenced in a study of blood T cells in healthy people across ages. Combining a sample-barcoded 5' primer with a J-beta primer mix, a second PCR ran for roughly 6 to 11 cycles. TCRdb reprocessed the 5' RACE reads via MiXCR and lists one record per CDR3 protein. The table lists 850,000 to 1,000,000 distinct CDR3 sequences, around 49% of them singletons. Sequencing was performed on blood. The receptors originated from a man between 25 and 39 years old in good health.

Of note for this clonotype: A read error is possible here, since a much larger clone lies one base away. The V and J genes are TRBV7-2 and TRBJ2-3; the D is unclear. This CDR3 comprises 12 residues. Germline loops: CDR1 SGHTA, CDR2 FQGNSA. The chain's CDR3 is CVSSFGRDTQYF. As DNA, the CDR3 is TGTGTCAGCAGCTTCGGTCGGGATACGCAGTATTTT.

The rearrangement uses TRBV20-1 and TRBJ1-5; tentative D call: TRBD1 (5 bases). Germline values: CDR1 DFQATT, CDR2 SNEGSKA (reference sequence). The CDR3 loop spans 15 amino acids. V lost 5 bases, J lost 0 bases, and 14 bases lay in between. CDR3 nucleotide sequence: TGCAGTGCTTCGGACATCACAGATAGCAATCAGCCCCAGCATTTT. It is translated as CSASDITDSNQPQHF.

This clonotype was found a few times. V gene TRBV12-3 or TRBV12-4 combines with J gene TRBJ2-3, with D possibly TRBD1 on 6 matching bases. The length of the CDR3 is 15 residues. The V end lost 3 bases, the J end lost 7 bases, and 17 bases lay between the germline ends. CDR3 protein: CASSLANPGENTQYF. Written as DNA, the CDR3 is TGTGCCAGCAGTTTGGCCAACCCAGGGGAAAATACGCAGTATTTT.

The chain links TRBV27 to TRBJ1-2, with TRBD1 as a possible D gene (5 bases). The germline V gene has CDR1 MNHEY and CDR2 SMNVEV (reference sequence). The CDR3 has 18 residues. Trimming took off 6 bases at V and 7 bases at J, with 30 bases between the two ends. The CDR3 nucleotides are TGTGCCAGCAGACGCACCTTGGGGGAGAGAGCGGGCTATCGTGGCTACACCTTC. Translated: CASRRTLGERAGYRGYTF.

The V call is TRBV15, the J call TRBJ2-5; 10 positions match TRBD1. J lost 2 bases, V lost 0 bases, and 3 bases had no gene match. This CDR3 spans 16 amino acids. Germline V CDR1 and CDR2: LNHNV, YYDKDF (reference sequence). The CDR3 region is CATSRDGGQGQETQYF. CDR3 nucleotide sequence: TGTGCCACCAGCAGAGATGGGGGACAGGGGCAAGAGACCCAGTACTTC.

This clonotype has a handful of counts. The chain recombines TRBV28 with TRBJ2-3; 15 positions agree with TRBD2. CDR1 is MDHEN, CDR2 SYDVKM, per germline. The CDR3 consists of 16 residues. With 5 bases clipped from V and 5 bases from J, the junction kept 5 bases outside the gene matches. This chain's CDR3 is CASSAGLAGGVDTQYF. The CDR3 DNA reads TGTGCCAGCAGTGCGGGACTAGCGGGGGGTGTAGATACGCAGTATTTT.

In this sample, this clonotype turned up once. A read error may be the cause here, since a much bigger clone is one base away. V is TRBV12-3 or TRBV12-4 and J is TRBJ2-5; the D gene is possibly TRBD1 (6 bases). The length of the CDR3 is 13 residues. The CDR3 reads CTSSLDSQETQYF. The CDR3 nucleotides are TGTACCAGCAGCCTGGACAGTCAAGAGACCCAGTACTTC.

This clonotype has more than one count but fewer than ten. The chain uses TRBV7-2 and TRBJ1-3, with 7 bases aligning to TRBD1. This CDR3 has 17 amino acids. CDR1 and CDR2 (germline): SGHTA, FQGNSA. V lost 5 bases to trimming and J lost 0 bases; unmatched junction nucleotides: 10. CDR3 protein: CASSPQGTAISGNTIYF. CDR3 sequence (DNA): TGTGCCAGCAGCCCTCAGGGGACAGCTATCTCTGGAAACACCATATATTTT. The complete variable domain, with remaining parts taken from reference TRBV7-2 and TRBJ1-3, reads GAGVSQSPSNKVTEKGKDVELRCDPISGHTALYWYRQSLGQGLEFLIYFQGNSAPDKSGLPSDRFSAERTGGSVSTLTIQRTQQEDSAVYLCASSPQGTAISGNTIYFGEGSWLTVV.

A few counts support this clonotype. This chain joins TRBV25-1 and TRBJ2-6, with D possibly TRBD2 on 5 matching bases. V was shortened by 1 base and J by 0 bases, with 7 bases between the two germline ends. Looked up from germline, CDR1 is MGHDK and CDR2 is SYGVNS. The CDR3 sequence is 16 residues long. The CDR3 coding sequence is TGTGCCAGCAGTGAATTGGGAGTCTCTGGGGCCAACGTCCTGACTTTC. Residues: CASSELGVSGANVLTF.

CDR3 region: CASSARRREESTGELFF. The DNA for the CDR3 is TGCGCCAGCAGCGCTCGGAGGAGGGAGGAGAGCACCGGGGAGCTGTTTTTT. The gene calls are TRBV4-1 and TRBJ2-2; possible D gene TRBD2, 6 bases. The CDR3 is 17 amino acids. V shed 5 bases and J shed 4 bases, with 20 bases lying between them. Germline V gene sequence: CDR1 MGHRA, CDR2 YSYEKL.

This clonotype turned up a few times. This CDR3 is CASSFDGEDYGYTF. The CDR3 DNA sequence: TGCGCCAGCAGCTTTGACGGAGAGGACTATGGCTACACCTTC. The J gene is TRBJ1-2, the V gene TRBV5-1; D gene ambiguous. This CDR3 comprises 14 residues. CDR1 and CDR2 from the germline V gene are SGHRS and YFSETQ. Trimming took 2 bases from V and 3 from J, leaving 11 bases between them.

This clonotype was picked up a small number of times. The chain uses TRBV20-1 and TRBJ2-7; possibly TRBD2 for D (5 bases). Germline V gene sequence: CDR1 DFQATT, CDR2 SNEGSKA (reference sequence). CDR3 length: 13 amino acids. Trimming cost V 6 bases and J 5 bases, with 17 bases left between them. The CDR3 sequence is CSALGLSVNEQYF. CDR3 in DNA: TGCAGTGCCTTAGGACTCAGCGTAAACGAGCAGTACTTC.

As regards this clonotype: Mismatch with germline at one junction end may stem from a read error. This chain connects TRBV4-3 to TRBJ2-5, with TRBD2 matching over 9 bases. Germline V lookup: CDR1 LGHNA, CDR2 YSLEER. CDR3 size: 18 residues. The CDR3 loop is CASSQDRKGAGGLETQYF. The CDR3 nucleotides are TGCGCTAGCAGCCAAGATCGAAAAGGCGCGGGGGGGCTGGAGACCCAGTACTTC.

This chain joins TRBV12-5 and TRBJ2-1; TRBD1 aligns across 7 bases. This CDR3 comprises 18 residues. Germline loops: CDR1 LGHNT, CDR2 FRNRAP. V gave up 5 bases and J gave up 0 bases; unmatched junction bases: 13. CDR3 sequence reads: CASGHPGQRKSSYNEQFF. The CDR3 bases are TGTGCTAGTGGTCACCCGGGACAGAGAAAGAGCTCCTACAATGAGCAGTTCTTC.

For the CDR3, the DNA is TGTGCCAGCAGCAGTAGCGGGCAACGAGCCTACGAGCAGTACTTC. Translation: CASSSSGQRAYEQYF. The rearrangement links TRBV3-1 to TRBJ2-7; 7 nucleotides align to TRBD2. The J segment lost 2 bases and the V segment lost 5 bases, leaving 9 bases of the junction unmatched. The V gene's germline CDR1 is LGHDT and CDR2 YNNKEL (reference sequence). The CDR3 extends over 15 amino acids.

The V gene is TRBV4-1, the J gene TRBJ2-5; 12 bases are a match to TRBD2. The end of the DNA is better explained by TRBJ2-7, so the J call may be wrong. The CDR3 is 15 amino acids. Germline CDR1 reads MGHRA; CDR2 reads YSYEKL. This chain's CDR3 is CASSLATSGRYEQYF. The CDR3 nucleotides read TGCGCCAGCAGCCTCGCTACTAGCGGGAGGTACGAGCAGTACTTC.

This clonotype has a handful of counts. This sequence joins TRBV27 and TRBJ2-3; a possible D gene is TRBD1 (5 bases). Germline V gene data show CDR1 as MNHEY and CDR2 as SMNVEV (reference sequence). V was shortened by 8 bases and J by 6 bases, with 12 bases between the two germline ends. The CDR3 sequence is 12 residues long. CDR3 DNA: TGTGCCAGCGACGCAGGGCCGGATACGCAGTATTTT. Its translation is CASDAGPDTQYF.

This chain connects TRBV3-1 to TRBJ2-1; D perhaps matches TRBD2 (6 bases). Germline CDR1 reads LGHDT; CDR2 reads YNNKEL (reference sequence). Between the trimmed V and J ends, which lost 0 bases and 4 bases, there was a span of 10 bases. The CDR3 spans 15 residues. The CDR3 region has the DNA TGTGCCAGCAGCCAAGATTTCGGAGGGTACAATGAGCAGTTCTTC. This codes for CASSQDFGGYNEQFF.

V usage is TRBV27 and J usage is TRBJ1-1, with D possibly being TRBD1 (5 bases). V was trimmed by 2 bases and J by 4 bases, leaving 17 bases between them. Germline V gene lookup returns CDR1 MNHEY and CDR2 SMNVEV (reference sequence). The CDR3 covers 16 residues. The CDR3 DNA follows: TGTGCCAGCAGTTTAGGATATCAGCCAAGGGGCACTGAAGCTTTCTTT. Its protein is CASSLGYQPRGTEAFF.

This clonotype was seen once. The J gene is TRBJ2-7, the V gene TRBV2; 7 bases fit TRBD1. The CDR3 has 15 residues. Germline CDR1 SNHLY, CDR2 FYNNEI. J was trimmed by 0 bases and V by 8 bases; bases with no gene match: 10. The CDR3 reads CASLTPGQNSYEQYF. In nucleotides, the CDR3 is TGTGCCAGCTTGACCCCGGGACAGAACTCCTACGAGCAGTACTTC.

The chain joins TRBV6-5 to TRBJ1-2; D gene uncertain. Deletions cut 3 bases from V and 4 bases from J, with 15 bases between. The CDR3 covers 15 residues. Germline assignment: CDR1 MNHEY and CDR2 SVGAGI. CDR3 loop: CASSYDGPFGYGYTF. In DNA, the CDR3 is TGTGCCAGCAGTTATGACGGACCTTTCGGCTATGGCTACACCTTC.

This clonotype was found many times. The V call is TRBV20-1, the J call TRBJ2-7, with TRBD1 matching over 7 bases. Trimming cost V 3 bases and J 2 bases; bases outside gene matches: 10. This CDR3 comprises 15 residues. Germline CDR1 DFQATT, CDR2 SNEGSKA (reference sequence). The CDR3 nucleotides are TGCAGTGCTAGCCCATTCGACAGGGAACCCTACGAGCAGTACTTC. This sequence encodes CSASPFDREPYEQYF.

A few counts support this clonotype. V and J are TRBV20-1 and TRBJ2-3; 7 bases match TRBD2. V lost 6 bases to trimming and J lost 3 bases; unmatched junction nucleotides: 6. The CDR3 is 13 amino acids. Germline CDR1 and CDR2: DFQATT and SNEGSKA (reference sequence). This CDR3 reads CSARLASTDTQYF. In DNA, the CDR3 is TGCAGTGCCCGACTAGCTTCGACAGATACGCAGTATTTT.

The chain uses TRBV4-3 and TRBJ2-1, with TRBD1 as a possible D gene (6 bases). Per germline, CDR1 LGHNA and CDR2 YSLEER. This CDR3 is built from 12 residues. Between the trimmed V and J ends, which lost 0 bases and 12 bases, there was a span of 9 bases. The CDR3 loop reads CASSQDRGRQFF. The DNA of the CDR3 is TGCGCCAGCAGCCAAGATAGGGGGAGGCAGTTCTTC.